This T cell receptor (beta chain) was sequenced during a study of T cell responses to AZD1222 COVID-19 vaccine. Study-wide results and limits: A mostly white British donor set with more females was recruited, and clonal diversity was possibly underestimated.

The germline CDR1 and CDR2 sequences are LNHDA and SQIVND (reference sequence). The CDR3 totals 12 residues. V was cut by 0 bases and J by 5 bases, with 4 bases left in between. TCRdb keeps only in-frame clones here, not all; method: immunoSEQ multiplex PCR. In the table there are roughly 67,000 clones, approximately 90% of which are singletons. Regarding this clone: The antigen remains undetermined.

The clonotype comes from an adult in good health. V gene TRBV19 combines with J gene TRBJ1-1; D unclear. The sample here was peripheral blood, taken on day 0 of AZD1222 vaccination. This CDR3 reads CASSIERTEAFF. DNA of the CDR3: TGTGCCAGTAGTATAGAGAGGACTGAAGCTTTCTTT.